This T cell receptor (beta chain) derives from a study of prognosis after radiotherapy for stage I lung cancer. Study at large: Individuals with stage I non-small cell lung cancer joined the cohort between early 2018 and January 2019. Development of distant metastases after radiotherapy was seen in several patients at a median of approximately 7 months, with no significant progression in over 12.

Trimming took 0 bases from V and 2 from J, leaving 17 bases between them. CDR3 length: 19 residues. Germline V gives CDR1 LGHDT, CDR2 YNNKEL (reference sequence). Ten or more counts support this clonotype. Using two-round multiplex PCR, the authors amplified TCR beta CDR3 from genomic DNA. Primers specific to each TRBV and TRBJ gene were used in first-round PCR. MiXCR was run by TCRdb on the multiplex PCR reads, yielding one entry per CDR3 protein. Found here are 15,000 to 20,000 distinct CDR3 sequences, around 24% of them singletons; the top ten hold 20% to 25%. The sequencing here drew on PBMCs, taken before or after stereotactic body radiation therapy (not recorded which). This TCR came from a donor of 50 years or more with non-small cell lung cancer. The chain carries TRBV3-1 and TRBJ2-6; D not certain. The CDR3 sequence: CASSQEGKSWGAGANVLTF. In DNA, the CDR3 is TGTGCCAGCAGCCAAGAGGGCAAGAGTTGGGGTGCTGGGGCCAACGTCCTGACTTTC.